This T cell receptor (beta chain) emerged from a study of T-cell reconstitution after alpha-beta-depleted transplantation in children. The CDR3 loop spans 16 amino acids. CDR1 and CDR2 (germline): SGHTA, FQGTGA. Between the trimmed V and J ends, which lost 2 bases and 2 bases, there was a span of 14 bases. Molecular barcoding with unique molecular identifiers was used for the TCRbeta library. TCRdb passed the PCR reads through MiXCR, listing each CDR3 protein once. Among 420,000 or so distinct CDR3 sequences listed, approximately 10% were seen once. This clonotype was seen more than once but under ten times.

J is TRBJ2-3 and V is TRBV7-3; D ambiguous. Sequenced material: PBMCs from the stem cell graft donor, taken from the stem cell graft. The clonotype was recovered from a human donor who donated a stem cell graft to a child with acute myeloid leukemia. This chain's CDR3 is CASSLGLNTYTDTQYF. The CDR3 coding sequence is TGTGCCAGCAGCTTAGGCTTGAACACCTACACAGATACGCAGTATTTT.